The 7 T cell receptor beta chains below come from one sample, sequenced in a study of blood T cell repertoires in COVID-19. Clones were read by immunoSEQ multiplex PCR, and TCRdb kept only the in-frame ones, dropping some. Of about 170,000 clones detected, around 67% appear once; the ten largest clones hold 3%. The sequenced material came from peripheral blood. The receptors derive from a woman aged 80 or older with acute or convalescent COVID-19.

The rearrangement links TRBV11-3 to TRBJ2-3; D uncertain. The CDR3 totals 13 residues. The V gene's germline CDR1 is SGHNT and CDR2 YENEEA. Trimming removed 5 bases from V and 5 bases from J, with 11 bases in between. CDR3 protein: CASSLSPEDTQYF. Here the CDR3 DNA reads TGTGCCAGCAGCCTGAGCCCCGAAGATACGCAGTATTTT.

The rearrangement joins TRBV28 to TRBJ1-5; 7 nucleotides align to TRBD1. Germline CDR1 reads MDHEN; CDR2 reads SYDVKM. This CDR3 spans 15 amino acids. J lost 1 base, V lost 6 bases, and 6 bases had no gene match. The CDR3 bases are TGTGCCAGCAGCACAGGGGATGTGAGCAATCAGCCCCAGCATTTT. Its translation is CASSTGDVSNQPQHF.

This clone was detected ten times or more. This chain joins TRBV3-1 (or the pseudogene TRBV3-2) and TRBJ2-1; TRBD2 agrees at 12 bases. Trimming took 4 bases from V and 9 from J; bases not matched to a gene: 16. Germline CDR1 reads LGHDT; CDR2 reads YNNKEL (reference sequence). This CDR3 contains 18 residues. CDR3 sequence (DNA): TGTGCCAGCAGCCCGAAGACAGGACTAGCGGGAACGGCGGGTGAGCAGTTCTTC. Translated: CASSPKTGLAGTAGEQFF.

The rearrangement links TRBV4-3 to TRBJ2-1, with a possible D match to TRBD2 (6 bases). CDR3 size: 21 residues. V was shortened by 11 bases and J by 0 bases, with 35 bases between the two germline ends. CDR1 is LGHNA, CDR2 YSLEER, per germline. The CDR3 DNA is TGCGCCCGCCGCCCCCGGGGTAGCGGCATTCGGGACGAGAGCTCCTACAATGAGCAGTTCTTC. This translates into CARRPRGSGIRDESSYNEQFF.

The chain links TRBV30 to TRBJ1-3, with a weak D call TRBD1 (5 bases). This CDR3 contains 11 residues. Germline CDR1 GTSNPN, CDR2 SVGIG (reference sequence). Trimming removed 7 bases from V and 4 bases from J, with 8 bases in between. The DNA for the CDR3 is TGTGCCTCATACAGGGGAAACACCATATATTTT. It specifies CASYRGNTIYF.

This clone came up once. The rearrangement joins TRBV10-3 to TRBJ2-3, with D possibly being TRBD2 (5 bases). Germline lookup yields CDR1 ENHRY and CDR2 SYGVKD. V was clipped by 5 bases and J by 0 bases, with 12 bases between them. This CDR3 is 15 amino acids long. This CDR3 is CAISKAVLSTDTQYF. The CDR3 DNA reads as TGTGCCATCAGTAAAGCGGTCTTAAGCACAGATACGCAGTATTTT.

This sequence joins TRBV2 and TRBJ2-1; D possibly corresponds to TRBD2 (5 bases). Trimming left V 8 bases short and J 7 bases short, with 18 bases between. Germline values: CDR1 SNHLY, CDR2 FYNNEI. The length of the CDR3 is 14 residues. The CDR3 coding sequence is TGTGCCAGCCAACCCCGAGGGTCAAGTAATGAGCAGTTCTTC. Translating gives CASQPRGSSNEQFF.